The next 6 T cell receptor beta chains were all read from a single sample in a study of cytomegalovirus exposure and HLA in healthy donors (dated by TCRdb to the late 2010s). Library construction relied on the immunoSEQ multiplex PCR assay. A mixture of 60 forward primers for TCR Vbeta segments and 13 reverse primers for TCR Jbeta segments was used in the multiplex PCR. This immuneACCESS table, as held by TCRdb, lists in-frame sequences with V and J called but not all clones. Of the missing ones, under half trace to an unresolved V gene in checked studies; the others have no known cause. The sample profile shows over 80,000 clones; 55% to 80% of them were found once. In total, the top ten clones hold roughly 3.6% of the sample. Sequencing input: PBMCs. The receptors derive from a man between 40 and 49 years old in good health and CMV-seronegative.

J is TRBJ1-5 and V is TRBV25-1; D perhaps matches TRBD1 (6 bases). CDR3 length equals 15 residues. Germline CDR1 is MGHDK and CDR2 is SYGVNS. Trimming removed 6 bases at V and 0 bases at J, with 12 bases between. The CDR3 region has the DNA TGTGCCAGCAGCCCTTCAGGGGTTAGCAATCAGCCCCAGCATTTT. It yields the protein CASSPSGVSNQPQHF.

The J gene is TRBJ2-4, the V gene TRBV10-3; the match to TRBD2 covers 10 bases. The CDR3 runs 18 residues. V trimming: 0 bases; J trimming: 6 bases; junction bases outside the gene matches: 11. The germline V gene has CDR1 ENHRY and CDR2 SYGVKD. CDR3 in DNA: TGTGCCATCAGTGAGTCGAACCTACTAGCGGGGACAACAAACATTCAGTACTTC. It encodes CAISESNLLAGTTNIQYF.

In its sample, this clone was seen a few times. DNA of the CDR3: TGCGCCAGCAGCCCTGGGGAGGGCGAGCAGTACTTC. It translates to CASSPGEGEQYF. This sequence joins TRBV4-3 and TRBJ2-7; 7 bases agree with TRBD2. J lost 6 bases, V lost 4 bases, and 3 bases had no gene match. The germline V gene encodes CDR1 LGHNA and CDR2 YSLEER. CDR3 size: 12 residues.

The rearrangement uses TRBV6-6 and TRBJ1-1; 10 bases are a match to TRBD1. The CDR3 contains 15 residues. V was clipped by 1 base and J by 4 bases; unmatched bases: 3. Per the germline V gene, CDR1 is MNHNY and CDR2 is SVGAGI (reference sequence). The CDR3 sequence: CASSYLTGGITEAFF. CDR3 DNA: TGTGCCAGCAGTTACTTGACAGGGGGCATCACTGAAGCTTTCTTT.

The chain recombines TRBV7-6 with TRBJ2-1; 12 nucleotides align to TRBD2. Germline CDR1 SGHVS, CDR2 FNYEAQ. V dropped 4 bases and J dropped 7; count of bases not matched to a gene: 8. This CDR3 contains 16 residues. The CDR3 loop is CASSSLLAGGFNEQFF. The CDR3 region has the DNA TGTGCCAGCAGCTCTTTACTAGCGGGGGGATTTAATGAGCAGTTCTTC.

V is TRBV5-1 and J is TRBJ2-7; D unclear. From germline, CDR1 is SGHRS and CDR2 YFSETQ. Trimming cost V 5 bases and J 1 base, with 10 bases left between them. CDR3 length: 13 residues. CDR3: CASSEAISYEQYF. In DNA, the CDR3 is TGCGCCAGCAGTGAAGCGATTTCCTACGAGCAGTACTTC.